This is a list of T cell receptor beta chains from one sample in a study of T cell responses to AZD1222 COVID-19 vaccine. The table came from immunoSEQ multiplex PCR; TCRdb's copy has only in-frame clones and leaves some out. The repertoire consists of about 140,000 clones, with 70% to 90% occurring once and the leading ten covering around 7.8%. The sample here was peripheral blood, taken on day 0 of AZD1222 vaccination. The receptor source for this set is an adult in good health. Both conserved end residues are part of each CDR3. Fields, in order: clone size, D gene, V gene, J gene, CDR3 protein, CDR3 DNA. D genes are given only for firm matches. A row's size may be missing; if present it is once, few, many or a size class.

>NA|NA|TRBV29-1|TRBJ1-3
CSVGFGDLGNTIYF
TGCAGCGTTGGTTTCGGGGACCTCGGAAACACCATATATTTT
>NA|NA|TRBV25-1|TRBJ1-2
CASSEREGYTF
TGTGCCAGCAGCGAGAGGGAGGGCTACACCTTC
>NA|TRBD2|TRBV5-4|TRBJ2-2
CASSLGLAGVISGELFF
TGTGCCAGCAGCCTGGGACTAGCGGGAGTAATTTCCGGGGAGCTGTTTTTT
>NA|NA|TRBV15|TRBJ2-3
CATSRDPGRTDTQYF
TGTGCCACCAGCAGAGATCCAGGGCGCACAGATACGCAGTATTTT
>NA|NA|TRBV5-1|TRBJ2-7
CASSLGQSSYEQYF
TGCGCCAGCAGCTTGGGACAGAGCTCCTACGAGCAGTACTTC
>NA|TRBD2|TRBV10-2|TRBJ2-1
CASSETRGGYNEQFF
TGCGCCAGCAGTGAGACGCGGGGGGGTTACAATGAGCAGTTCTTC
>NA|TRBD1|TRBV6-5|TRBJ1-5
CASKGGQALKGPQHF
TGTGCCAGCAAGGGTGGACAGGCCCTGAAGGGGCCCCAGCATTTT
>NA|NA|TRBV10-3|TRBJ2-5
CAISESGGGRQETQYF
TGTGCCATCAGTGAGTCGGGGGGTGGAAGACAAGAGACCCAGTACTTC
>NA|NA|TRBV4-1|TRBJ1-1
CASSHPTERLEAFF
TGCGCCAGCAGCCACCCGACAGAGAGGCTGGAAGCTTTCTTT
>NA|NA|TRBV11-2|TRBJ2-2
CASSLTRLGNTGELFF
TGTGCCAGCAGCCTCACCAGACTGGGAAACACCGGGGAGCTGTTTTTT
>NA|NA|TRBV21-1|TRBJ2-1
CASSKGQRPIAAQGWNEQFF
TGTGCCAGCAGCAAAGGCCAGAGACCCATAGCTGCCCAGGGGTGGAATGAGCAGTTCTTC
>NA|TRBD1|TRBV29-1|TRBJ1-3
CSVVVDRTLSGNTIYF
TGCAGCGTTGTAGTGGACAGGACCCTCTCTGGAAACACCATATATTTT
>NA|NA|TRBV6-5|TRBJ1-1
CASSYSTSEAFF
TGTGCCAGCAGTTACTCCACCTCTGAAGCTTTCTTT
>NA|NA|TRBV4-1|TRBJ2-5
CASSQGDKSWTQYF
TGCGCCAGCAGCCAAGGGGACAAGAGTTGGACCCAGTACTTC
>NA|TRBD1|TRBV24-1|TRBJ1-4
CATSDPGTADEKLFF
TGTGCCACCAGTGACCCGGGGACAGCTGATGAAAAACTGTTTTTT
>NA|NA|TRBV13|TRBJ2-7
CASSTWDTGDEQYF
TGTGCCAGCAGCACATGGGACACTGGGGACGAGCAGTACTTC
>once|NA|TRBV18|TRBJ1-2
CASSPLTVTNYGYTF
TGTGCCAGCTCACCATTGACAGTTACTAACTATGGCTACACCTTC